The T cell receptor beta chain described here comes from a study of T cell changes during pregnancy in multiple sclerosis. The method was immunoSEQ multiplex PCR; TCRdb's version includes in-frame clones alone and lacks a portion of them. This table holds approximately 97,000 clones, roughly nine tenths found once. Per germline, CDR1 SGHTA and CDR2 FQGNSA. The CDR3 is made up of 16 amino acids. Trimming removed 4 bases from V and 3 bases from J; junction bases left unmatched: 7. Sequenced here: peripheral blood, sampled after pregnancy. V gene TRBV7-2 combines with J gene TRBJ1-4, with TRBD1 matching over 8 bases. The clonotype originates from a female donor in good health, enrolled as a control in a pregnancy study. CDR3: CASSSNGQGPNEKLFF. The CDR3 DNA follows: TGTGCCAGCAGCTCCAATGGACAGGGTCCTAATGAAAAACTGTTTTTT.